This T cell receptor beta chain came from a study of T cell responses to AZD1222 COVID-19 vaccine. Overall study context: Both about-4-week and about-12-week second-dose recipients were combined. Study conclusions and caveats: Two AZD1222 administrations were followed by greater Spike-specific TCR breadth and depth.

CDR3 length: 17 amino acids. Germline loops: CDR1 MNHEY, CDR2 SMNVEV (reference sequence). V gave up 1 base and J gave up 4 bases, with 14 bases separating them. Comments on this clone: The antigen remains unidentified.

The table came from immunoSEQ multiplex PCR; TCRdb's copy has only in-frame clones and leaves some out. The data show fewer than 110,000 clones, about 86% seen once. The sequence derives from an adult in good health. The sample here was peripheral blood, taken on day 0 of AZD1222 vaccination. The chain links TRBV27 to TRBJ1-6, with a possible D match to TRBD1 (6 bases). CDR3 sequence reads: CASSLFPGQGYNSPLHF. The CDR3 DNA is TGTGCCAGCAGTTTATTTCCGGGGCAGGGGTATAATTCACCCCTCCACTTT.